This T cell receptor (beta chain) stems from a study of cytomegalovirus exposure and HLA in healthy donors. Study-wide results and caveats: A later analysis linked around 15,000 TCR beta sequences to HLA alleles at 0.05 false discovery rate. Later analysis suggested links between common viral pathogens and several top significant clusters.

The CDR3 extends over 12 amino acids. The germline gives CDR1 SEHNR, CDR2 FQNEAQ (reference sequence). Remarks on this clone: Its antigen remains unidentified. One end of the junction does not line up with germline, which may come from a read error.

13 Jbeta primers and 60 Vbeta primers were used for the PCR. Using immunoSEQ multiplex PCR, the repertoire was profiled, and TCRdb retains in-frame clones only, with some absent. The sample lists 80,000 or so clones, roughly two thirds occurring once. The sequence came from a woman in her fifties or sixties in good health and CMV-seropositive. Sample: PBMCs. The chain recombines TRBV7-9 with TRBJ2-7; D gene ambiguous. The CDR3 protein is CSSSPSYSEQYF. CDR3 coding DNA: TGTTCCAGCAGCCCTTCCTACTCCGAGCAGTACTTC.